The rows below give T cell receptor beta chains drawn from one sample of a study of CD8 T cells in ankylosing spondylitis. TCRdb reanalysed the 5' RACE reads using MiXCR and keeps one entry per CDR3 protein. The table records 250,000 to 300,000 distinct CDR3 sequences, under 20% of them present only once. The sample was blood, either unsorted or a sorted T cell fraction (not recorded which). The receptors shown here come from a male donor with ankylosing spondylitis or in good health (not recorded which). The CDR3 runs from the conserved cysteine through the conserved F or W. Each record gives: J gene, V gene, D gene, clone size, CDR3 DNA, CDR3 protein. A D gene is named only where the DNA matches it firmly. Only part of the rows carry a size: once, few, many, or a class if the clone is expanded.

j_gene: TRBJ2-2; v_gene: TRBV6-2/TRBV6-3; d_gene: TRBD2; abundance: .; CDR3nt: TGTGCCAGCAGTTCAGGACTAGCGGGACACACCGGGGAGCTGTTTTTT; CDR3aa: CASSSGLAGHTGELFF
j_gene: TRBJ2-2; v_gene: TRBV29-1; d_gene: .; abundance: many; CDR3nt: TGCAGCGTCGTTCGGGGGAACACCGGGGAGCTGTTTTTT; CDR3aa: CSVVRGNTGELFF
j_gene: TRBJ2-5; v_gene: TRBV4-1; d_gene: .; abundance: many; CDR3nt: TGCGCCAGCAGCCAAGAGGAGGGGAGGGGGGAGACCCAGTACTTC; CDR3aa: CASSQEEGRGETQYF
j_gene: TRBJ2-1; v_gene: TRBV7-8; d_gene: .; abundance: .; CDR3nt: TGTGCCAGCAGCTTAAGGGAAGACAGCAACAATGAGCAGTTCTTC; CDR3aa: CASSLREDSNNEQFF
j_gene: TRBJ2-5; v_gene: TRBV7-9; d_gene: TRBD1; abundance: .; CDR3nt: TGTGCCAGCAGCGGGACAGCACAAGAGACCCAGTACTTC; CDR3aa: CASSGTAQETQYF
j_gene: TRBJ1-1; v_gene: TRBV5-1; d_gene: .; abundance: .; CDR3nt: TGCGCCAGCAGCTTAGAGGTTGCGGGACGCACTGAAGCTTTCTTT; CDR3aa: CASSLEVAGRTEAFF
j_gene: TRBJ1-5; v_gene: TRBV12-3/TRBV12-4; d_gene: .; abundance: .; CDR3nt: TGTGCCAGCAGTTTGTCAGGGGAGCAGCCCCAGCATTTT; CDR3aa: CASSLSGEQPQHF
j_gene: TRBJ2-7; v_gene: TRBV20-1; d_gene: TRBD1; abundance: few; CDR3nt: TGCAGTGCTCTAGGACAGGGGGAATACGAGCAGTACTTC; CDR3aa: CSALGQGEYEQYF
j_gene: TRBJ2-1; v_gene: TRBV5-4; d_gene: .; abundance: .; CDR3nt: TGTGCCAGCAGCTTGGGGTTCGTGACGGGACTCATCTCAAACAATGAGCAGTTCTTC; CDR3aa: CASSLGFVTGLISNNEQFF
j_gene: TRBJ2-1; v_gene: TRBV7-9; d_gene: .; abundance: few; CDR3nt: TGTGCCAGCAGCTATACAGAGGCCGATGAGCAGTTCTTC; CDR3aa: CASSYTEADEQFF
j_gene: TRBJ2-7; v_gene: TRBV5-1; d_gene: .; abundance: few; CDR3nt: TGCGCCAGCAGCTCGGACGGTAACTACGAGCAGTACTTC; CDR3aa: CASSSDGNYEQYF
j_gene: TRBJ1-1; v_gene: TRBV29-1; d_gene: .; abundance: few; CDR3nt: TGCAGCGTTCATAATACGAGGGTGAACACTGAAGCTTTCTTT; CDR3aa: CSVHNTRVNTEAFF
j_gene: TRBJ2-3; v_gene: TRBV12-3/TRBV12-4; d_gene: .; abundance: few; CDR3nt: TGTGCCAGCAGTTTTCTCGCAAGCACAGATACGCAGTATTTT; CDR3aa: CASSFLASTDTQYF
j_gene: TRBJ2-5; v_gene: TRBV12-3/TRBV12-4; d_gene: TRBD2; abundance: .; CDR3nt: TGTGCCAGCAGTTTCCGACCGGGACTAGCGGGAGGTGAAGAGACCCAGTACTTC; CDR3aa: CASSFRPGLAGGEETQYF
j_gene: TRBJ2-1; v_gene: TRBV20-1; d_gene: .; abundance: .; CDR3nt: TGCAGTGCTAGGGGTGTAAGCTCCTACAATGAGCAGTTCTTC; CDR3aa: CSARGVSSYNEQFF
j_gene: TRBJ2-7; v_gene: TRBV7-9; d_gene: TRBD2; abundance: few; CDR3nt: TGTGCCAGCAGTCCTAGCGGGCGCTACGAGCAGTACTTC; CDR3aa: CASSPSGRYEQYF
j_gene: TRBJ1-2; v_gene: TRBV20-1; d_gene: .; abundance: many; CDR3nt: TGCAGTGCTGCGTATGACCGGGAAGGCTACACCTTC; CDR3aa: CSAAYDREGYTF
j_gene: TRBJ1-1; v_gene: TRBV5-1; d_gene: .; abundance: few; CDR3nt: TGCGCCAGCAGCTTGGAACAGGGCTCGCGCACTGAAGCTTTCTTT; CDR3aa: CASSLEQGSRTEAFF
j_gene: TRBJ2-2; v_gene: TRBV6-5; d_gene: .; abundance: .; CDR3nt: TGTGCCAGGGGGGGCACCGGGGAGCTGTTTTTT; CDR3aa: CARGGTGELFF
j_gene: TRBJ1-5; v_gene: TRBV3-1; d_gene: TRBD1; abundance: .; CDR3nt: TGTGCCAGCAGCAGGACAGGGGCAGGCCAGCCCCAGCATTTT; CDR3aa: CASSRTGAGQPQHF
j_gene: TRBJ2-1; v_gene: TRBV29-1; d_gene: .; abundance: .; CDR3nt: TGCAGCGTTGAAGAGCGCGGGAAGGCTATTTTAGAAATTCAGTTCTTC; CDR3aa: CSVEERGKAILEIQFF
j_gene: TRBJ2-2; v_gene: TRBV6-1; d_gene: TRBD2; abundance: .; CDR3nt: TGTGCCAGCAGCCAAACGTCTAGCGGGAGGGCCGGTTGGACCGGGGAGCTGTTTTTT; CDR3aa: CASSQTSSGRAGWTGELFF
j_gene: TRBJ1-5; v_gene: TRBV20-1; d_gene: TRBD1; abundance: few; CDR3nt: TGCAGTGCTAGAGTTCCGGGACAGGGTGCCAATCAGCCCCAGCATTTT; CDR3aa: CSARVPGQGANQPQHF
j_gene: TRBJ2-7; v_gene: TRBV30; d_gene: TRBD2; abundance: few; CDR3nt: TGTGCCTGGAGCGTACCTTGGGCTAGCGGATACTCCTACGAGCAGTACTTC; CDR3aa: CAWSVPWASGYSYEQYF
j_gene: TRBJ2-1; v_gene: TRBV7-8; d_gene: .; abundance: .; CDR3nt: TGTGCCAGCAGATCTTCCGGGTCCGGCAATGAGCAGTTCTTC; CDR3aa: CASRSSGSGNEQFF
j_gene: TRBJ1-1; v_gene: TRBV20-1; d_gene: .; abundance: .; CDR3nt: TGCAGTGCTCGACCCCAGGGGAACACTGAAGCTTTCTTT; CDR3aa: CSARPQGNTEAFF
j_gene: TRBJ2-1; v_gene: TRBV29-1; d_gene: TRBD2; abundance: .; CDR3nt: TGCAGCGTTGAATTATCACTAGCGGGAGTCAACTACAATGAGCAGTTCTTC; CDR3aa: CSVELSLAGVNYNEQFF
j_gene: TRBJ2-2; v_gene: TRBV29-1; d_gene: .; abundance: few; CDR3nt: TGCAGCGTTGTTGGCAGGAACACCGGGGAGCTGTTTTTT; CDR3aa: CSVVGRNTGELFF
j_gene: TRBJ1-5; v_gene: TRBV4-1; d_gene: .; abundance: few; CDR3nt: TGCGCCAGCAGCCAAGATTCACAGGAATATAGCAATCAGCCCCAGCATTTT; CDR3aa: CASSQDSQEYSNQPQHF
j_gene: TRBJ2-1; v_gene: TRBV4-3; d_gene: TRBD2; abundance: many; CDR3nt: TGCGCCAGCAGCCTCGGGCTAGCGGGAAGCAATGAGCAGTTCTTC; CDR3aa: CASSLGLAGSNEQFF
j_gene: TRBJ1-2; v_gene: TRBV12-3/TRBV12-4; d_gene: .; abundance: .; CDR3nt: TGTGCCAGCAGTCCAATGCCTTGGGGCGGCTACACCTTC; CDR3aa: CASSPMPWGGYTF
j_gene: TRBJ2-1; v_gene: TRBV7-2; d_gene: TRBD2; abundance: .; CDR3nt: TGTGCCAGCATCGGCGGGAGAGGGGTGTACAATGAGCAGTTCTTC; CDR3aa: CASIGGRGVYNEQFF
j_gene: TRBJ1-1; v_gene: TRBV4-3; d_gene: .; abundance: few; CDR3nt: TGCGCCAGCAGCCCCGCGGGGGGTCGCACTGAAGCTTTCTTT; CDR3aa: CASSPAGGRTEAFF
j_gene: TRBJ2-7; v_gene: TRBV7-6; d_gene: .; abundance: .; CDR3nt: TGTGCCAGCAGCTTAGATGGGGACCTAGGCTACGAGCAGTACTTC; CDR3aa: CASSLDGDLGYEQYF
j_gene: TRBJ2-3; v_gene: TRBV12-3/TRBV12-4; d_gene: TRBD2; abundance: few; CDR3nt: TGTGCCAGCAGTGAGCGGGACTCCCTTAGCACAGATACGCAGTATTTT; CDR3aa: CASSERDSLSTDTQYF
j_gene: TRBJ2-7; v_gene: TRBV6-1; d_gene: TRBD1; abundance: .; CDR3nt: TGTGCCAGCAGTGCTGTCCGGGCAGGGGGCTACGAGCAGTACTTC; CDR3aa: CASSAVRAGGYEQYF
j_gene: TRBJ1-4; v_gene: TRBV20-1; d_gene: TRBD1; abundance: .; CDR3nt: TGCAGTGCTAGGATCACCGGACAGGGGGCGAGAACTAATGAAAAACTGTTTTTT; CDR3aa: CSARITGQGARTNEKLFF
j_gene: TRBJ2-5; v_gene: TRBV25-1; d_gene: .; abundance: many; CDR3nt: TGTGCCAGCAGTGAATTAGTGACCCAGTACTTC; CDR3aa: CASSELVTQYF
j_gene: TRBJ2-3; v_gene: TRBV10-3; d_gene: .; abundance: .; CDR3nt: TGTGCCATCAGGGTCATGGGGGTATCAGATACGCAGTATTTT; CDR3aa: CAIRVMGVSDTQYF
j_gene: TRBJ2-1; v_gene: TRBV4-2; d_gene: .; abundance: many; CDR3nt: TGTGCCAGCAGCCAAGATCCGGGGTATGTCTACAATGAGCAGTTCTTC; CDR3aa: CASSQDPGYVYNEQFF
j_gene: TRBJ2-1; v_gene: TRBV4-3; d_gene: TRBD2; abundance: many; CDR3nt: TGCGCCAGCAGCCAAGGCGGGACTACTGTGAATGAGCAGTTCTTC; CDR3aa: CASSQGGTTVNEQFF
j_gene: TRBJ2-7; v_gene: TRBV12-3/TRBV12-4; d_gene: .; abundance: .; CDR3nt: TGTGCCAGCAACGATGAGGTCTCCTACGAGCAGTACTTC; CDR3aa: CASNDEVSYEQYF
j_gene: TRBJ2-5; v_gene: TRBV27; d_gene: .; abundance: .; CDR3nt: TGTGCCAGCAGTGAGGAGACGACGGGGGTAGAGACCCAGTACTTC; CDR3aa: CASSEETTGVETQYF
j_gene: TRBJ1-5; v_gene: TRBV13; d_gene: TRBD1; abundance: .; CDR3nt: TGTGCCAGCAGCCACCGGGACAGGGCGGATCAGCCCCAGCATTTT; CDR3aa: CASSHRDRADQPQHF
j_gene: TRBJ2-7; v_gene: TRBV18; d_gene: TRBD1; abundance: once; CDR3nt: TGTGCCAGCTCACCACGGACAGGGGAGCAGTACTTC; CDR3aa: CASSPRTGEQYF
j_gene: TRBJ2-5; v_gene: TRBV9; d_gene: .; abundance: .; CDR3nt: TGTGCCAGCAGCGGCCCAGGGGCAGACCAAGAGACCCAGTACTTC; CDR3aa: CASSGPGADQETQYF
j_gene: TRBJ2-1; v_gene: TRBV24-1; d_gene: .; abundance: few; CDR3nt: TGTGCCACCAGTGATGGCCAGGGGGGGCCTTTGGGCTACAATGAGCAGTTCTTC; CDR3aa: CATSDGQGGPLGYNEQFF
j_gene: TRBJ2-7; v_gene: TRBV29-1; d_gene: .; abundance: many; CDR3nt: TGCAGCGTTGAGGCAGGGACCTACGAGCAGTACTTC; CDR3aa: CSVEAGTYEQYF
j_gene: TRBJ2-1; v_gene: TRBV20-1; d_gene: .; abundance: .; CDR3nt: TGCAGTGCTAGAGGGGTCGGCCACAATGAGCAGTTCTTC; CDR3aa: CSARGVGHNEQFF
j_gene: TRBJ2-7; v_gene: TRBV5-1; d_gene: TRBD2; abundance: .; CDR3nt: TGCGCCAGCGCAAGCGGGACTCTCTCGGTAGAGCAGTACTTC; CDR3aa: CASASGTLSVEQYF
j_gene: TRBJ2-3; v_gene: TRBV9; d_gene: .; abundance: .; CDR3nt: TGTGCCAGCAGCGTAGATGGAGGGAACACAGATACGCAGTATTTT; CDR3aa: CASSVDGGNTDTQYF
j_gene: TRBJ2-7; v_gene: TRBV20-1; d_gene: .; abundance: few; CDR3nt: TGCAGTGCTAGAGCCAGGGGGGCCTCCGAGCAGTACTTC; CDR3aa: CSARARGASEQYF
j_gene: TRBJ2-1; v_gene: TRBV11-1; d_gene: TRBD2; abundance: few; CDR3nt: TGTGCCAGCAGCTTAGACCTAAAGGGCCTAGCGGGAGGTTGGGAGCAGTTCTTC; CDR3aa: CASSLDLKGLAGGWEQFF
j_gene: TRBJ2-1; v_gene: TRBV10-3; d_gene: .; abundance: few; CDR3nt: TGTGCCATCAGAGACTCTGGCCCTGAGCAGTTCTTC; CDR3aa: CAIRDSGPEQFF
j_gene: TRBJ2-7; v_gene: TRBV4-2; d_gene: .; abundance: .; CDR3nt: TGTGCCAGCAGCCACACAGTCTACGAGCAGTACTTC; CDR3aa: CASSHTVYEQYF
j_gene: TRBJ2-7; v_gene: TRBV4-1; d_gene: .; abundance: .; CDR3nt: TGCGCCAGCAGCCACCCAGAGGGCTACGAGCAGTACTTC; CDR3aa: CASSHPEGYEQYF
j_gene: TRBJ2-5; v_gene: TRBV12-5; d_gene: TRBD1; abundance: .; CDR3nt: TGTGCTAGTGGTTCTCCCTCGTACAGGGGGCTTGTAGAGACCCAGTACTTC; CDR3aa: CASGSPSYRGLVETQYF
j_gene: TRBJ2-3; v_gene: TRBV5-1; d_gene: TRBD2; abundance: .; CDR3nt: TGCGCCAGCAGCCCCGATTGGGGCGGGAGGGACACAGATACGCAGTATTTT; CDR3aa: CASSPDWGGRDTDTQYF
j_gene: TRBJ2-7; v_gene: TRBV12-3/TRBV12-4; d_gene: TRBD2; abundance: .; CDR3nt: TGTGCCAGCAGTTTGCTAGCGGGAGTAATCAACGAGCAGTACTTC; CDR3aa: CASSLLAGVINEQYF